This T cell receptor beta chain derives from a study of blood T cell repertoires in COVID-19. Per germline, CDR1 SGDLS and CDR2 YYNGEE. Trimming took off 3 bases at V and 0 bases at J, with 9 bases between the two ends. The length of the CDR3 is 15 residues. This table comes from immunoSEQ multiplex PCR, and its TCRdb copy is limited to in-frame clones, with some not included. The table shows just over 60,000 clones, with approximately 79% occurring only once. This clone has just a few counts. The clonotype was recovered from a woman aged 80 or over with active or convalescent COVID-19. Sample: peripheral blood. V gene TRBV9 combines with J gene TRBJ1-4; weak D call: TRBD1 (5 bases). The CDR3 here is CASSAGATTNEKLFF. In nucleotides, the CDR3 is TGTGCCAGCAGCGCTGGGGCCACAACTAATGAAAAACTGTTTTTT.